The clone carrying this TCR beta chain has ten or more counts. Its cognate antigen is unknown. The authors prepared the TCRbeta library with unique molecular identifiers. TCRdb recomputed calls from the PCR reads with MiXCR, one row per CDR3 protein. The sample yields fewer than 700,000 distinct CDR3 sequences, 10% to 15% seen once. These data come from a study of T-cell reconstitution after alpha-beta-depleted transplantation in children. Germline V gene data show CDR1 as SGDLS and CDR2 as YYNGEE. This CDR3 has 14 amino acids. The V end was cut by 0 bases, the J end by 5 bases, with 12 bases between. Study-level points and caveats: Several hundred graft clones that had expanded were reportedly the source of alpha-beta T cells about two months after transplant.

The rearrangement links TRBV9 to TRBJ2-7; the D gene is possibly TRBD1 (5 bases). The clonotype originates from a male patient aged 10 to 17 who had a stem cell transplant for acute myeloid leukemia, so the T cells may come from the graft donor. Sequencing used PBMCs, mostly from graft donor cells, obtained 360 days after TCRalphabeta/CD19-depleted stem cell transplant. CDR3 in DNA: TGTGCCAGCAGCGTAGGCGCAGGGAATAACGAGCAGTACTTC. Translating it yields CASSVGAGNNEQYF.